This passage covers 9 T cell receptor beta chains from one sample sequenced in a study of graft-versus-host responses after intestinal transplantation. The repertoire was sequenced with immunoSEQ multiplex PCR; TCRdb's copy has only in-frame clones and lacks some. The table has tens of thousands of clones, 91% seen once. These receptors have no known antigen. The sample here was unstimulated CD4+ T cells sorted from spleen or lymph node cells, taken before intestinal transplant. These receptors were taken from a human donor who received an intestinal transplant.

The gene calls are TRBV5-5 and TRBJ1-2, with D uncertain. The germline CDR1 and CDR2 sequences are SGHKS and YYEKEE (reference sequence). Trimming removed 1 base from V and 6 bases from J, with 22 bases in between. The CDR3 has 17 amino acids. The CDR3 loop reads CASSLNMRESRPHGYTF. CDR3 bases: TGTGCCAGCAGCTTGAACATGCGGGAGTCCCGCCCCCATGGCTACACCTTC.

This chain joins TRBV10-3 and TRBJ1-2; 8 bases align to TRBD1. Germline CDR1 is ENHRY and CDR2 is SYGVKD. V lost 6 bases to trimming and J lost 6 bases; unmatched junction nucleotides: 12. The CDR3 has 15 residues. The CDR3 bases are TGTGCCATCAGATTGACAGGGGCAGTTGAGCATGGCTACACCTTC. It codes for CAIRLTGAVEHGYTF.

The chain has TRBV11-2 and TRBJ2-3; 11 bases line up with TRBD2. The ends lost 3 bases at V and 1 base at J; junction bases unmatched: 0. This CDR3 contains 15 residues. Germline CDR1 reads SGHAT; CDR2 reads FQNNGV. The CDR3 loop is CASSLTSGGTDTQYF. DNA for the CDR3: TGTGCCAGCAGCTTGACTAGCGGGGGCACAGATACGCAGTATTTT.

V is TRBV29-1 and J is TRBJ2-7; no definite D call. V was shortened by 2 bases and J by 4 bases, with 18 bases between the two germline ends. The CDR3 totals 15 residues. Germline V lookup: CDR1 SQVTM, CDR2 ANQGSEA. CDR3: CSVETVGLTSYEQYF. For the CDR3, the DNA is TGCAGCGTTGAAACAGTCGGCCTCACTTCTTACGAGCAGTACTTC.

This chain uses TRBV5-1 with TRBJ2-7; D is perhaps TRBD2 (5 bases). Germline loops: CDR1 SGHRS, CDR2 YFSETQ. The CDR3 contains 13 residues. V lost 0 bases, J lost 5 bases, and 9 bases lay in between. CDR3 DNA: TGCGCCAGCAGCTTGGCCGCGGGCCACGAGCAGTACTTC. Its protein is CASSLAAGHEQYF.

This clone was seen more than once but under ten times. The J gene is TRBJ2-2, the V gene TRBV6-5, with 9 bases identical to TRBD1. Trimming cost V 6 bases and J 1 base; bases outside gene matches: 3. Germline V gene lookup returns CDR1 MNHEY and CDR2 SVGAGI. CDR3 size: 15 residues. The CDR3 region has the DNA TGTGCCAGCAGGAGGGGACAGGGGAACACCGGGGAGCTGTTTTTT. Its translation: CASRRGQGNTGELFF.

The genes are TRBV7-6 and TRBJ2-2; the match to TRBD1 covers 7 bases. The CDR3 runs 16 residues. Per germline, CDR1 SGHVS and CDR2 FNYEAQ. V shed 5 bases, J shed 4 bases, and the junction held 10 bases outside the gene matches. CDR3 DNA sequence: TGTGCCAGCAGCACCCCGTACAGGGGTCGCACCGGGGAGCTGTTTTTT. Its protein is CASSTPYRGRTGELFF.

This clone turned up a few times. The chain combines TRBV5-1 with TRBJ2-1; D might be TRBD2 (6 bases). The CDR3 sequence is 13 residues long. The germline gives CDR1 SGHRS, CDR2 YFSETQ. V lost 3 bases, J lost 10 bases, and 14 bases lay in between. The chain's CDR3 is CASSSAQTREQFF. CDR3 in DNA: TGCGCCAGCAGCTCAGCCCAGACTAGAGAGCAGTTCTTC.

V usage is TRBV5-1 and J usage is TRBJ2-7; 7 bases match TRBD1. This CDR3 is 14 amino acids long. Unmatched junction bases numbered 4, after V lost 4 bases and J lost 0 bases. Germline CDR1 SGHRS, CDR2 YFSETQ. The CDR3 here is CASSQGQSSYEQYF. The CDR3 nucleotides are TGCGCCAGCAGCCAGGGACAGAGCTCCTACGAGCAGTACTTC.